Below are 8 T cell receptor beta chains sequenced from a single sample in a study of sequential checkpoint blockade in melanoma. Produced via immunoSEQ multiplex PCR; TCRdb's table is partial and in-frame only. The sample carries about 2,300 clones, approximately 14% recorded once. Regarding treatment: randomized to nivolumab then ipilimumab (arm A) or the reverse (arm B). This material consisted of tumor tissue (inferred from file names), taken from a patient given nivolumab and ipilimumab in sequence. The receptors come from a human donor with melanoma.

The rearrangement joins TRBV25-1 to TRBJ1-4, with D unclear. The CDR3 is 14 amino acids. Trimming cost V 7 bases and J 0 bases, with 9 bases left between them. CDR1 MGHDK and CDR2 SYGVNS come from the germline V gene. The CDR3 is CASKQSTTNEKLFF. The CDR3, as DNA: TGTGCCAGCAAGCAGTCCACAACTAATGAAAAACTGTTTTTT.

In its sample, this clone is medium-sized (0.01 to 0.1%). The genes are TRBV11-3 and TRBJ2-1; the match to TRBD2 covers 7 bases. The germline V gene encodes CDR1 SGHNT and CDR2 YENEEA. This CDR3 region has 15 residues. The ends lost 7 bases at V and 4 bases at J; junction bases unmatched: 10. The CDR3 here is CASKLRAGTYNEQFF. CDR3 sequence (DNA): TGTGCCAGCAAACTACGAGCGGGAACTTACAATGAGCAGTTCTTC. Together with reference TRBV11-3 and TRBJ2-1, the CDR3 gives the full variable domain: EAGVVQSPRYKIIEKKQPVAFWCNPISGHNTLYWYLQNLGQGPELLIRYENEEAVDDSQLPKDRFSAERLKGVDSTLKIQPAELGDSAVYLCASKLRAGTYNEQFFGPGTRLTVL.

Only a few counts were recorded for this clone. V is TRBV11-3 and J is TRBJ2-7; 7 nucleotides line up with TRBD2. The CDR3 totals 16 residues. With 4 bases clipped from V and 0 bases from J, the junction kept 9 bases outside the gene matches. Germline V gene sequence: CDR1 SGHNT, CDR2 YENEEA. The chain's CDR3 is CASSSSGAPSSYEQYF. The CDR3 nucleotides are TGTGCCAGCAGCTCGAGCGGGGCCCCAAGCTCCTACGAGCAGTACTTC.

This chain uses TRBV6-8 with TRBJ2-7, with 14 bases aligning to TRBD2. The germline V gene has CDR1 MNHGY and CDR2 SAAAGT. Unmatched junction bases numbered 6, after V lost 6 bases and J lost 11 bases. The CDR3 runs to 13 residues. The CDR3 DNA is TGTGCCAGCAGGGGGACTAGCGGGGGCTCTGAGTACTTC. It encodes CASRGTSGGSEYF.

The CDR3 nucleotides are TGTGCCAGCTCACCACGGCAGGGGGCGCTAAACCCCTACGGCGAGCAGTACTTC. Translated, it gives CASSPRQGALNPYGEQYF. J is TRBJ2-7 and V is TRBV18; TRBD1 matches at 8 bases. The V gene end was trimmed by 1 base and the J gene end by 6 bases; junction bases not matched to a gene: 17. This CDR3 region has 18 residues. Germline V gene sequence: CDR1 KGHSH, CDR2 LQKENI.

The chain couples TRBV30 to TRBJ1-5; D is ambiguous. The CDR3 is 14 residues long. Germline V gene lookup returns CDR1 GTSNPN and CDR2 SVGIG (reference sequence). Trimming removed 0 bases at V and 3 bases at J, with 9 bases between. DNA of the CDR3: TGTGCCTGGAGTGTAAGGTCCAACAATCAGCCCCAGCATTTT. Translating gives CAWSVRSNNQPQHF.

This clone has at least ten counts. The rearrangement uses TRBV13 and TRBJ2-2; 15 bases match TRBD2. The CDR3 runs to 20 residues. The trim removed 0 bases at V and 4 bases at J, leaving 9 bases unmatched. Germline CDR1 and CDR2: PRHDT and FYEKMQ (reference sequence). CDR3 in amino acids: CASSLGLGLAGGLGTGELFF. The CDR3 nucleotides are TGTGCCAGCAGCTTAGGCCTAGGACTAGCGGGAGGGCTAGGCACCGGGGAGCTGTTTTTT. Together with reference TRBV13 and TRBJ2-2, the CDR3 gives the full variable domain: AAGVIQSPRHLIKEKRETATLKCYPIPRHDTVYWYQQGPGQDPQFLISFYEKMQSDKGSIPDRFSAQQFSDYHSELNMSSLELGDSALYFCASSLGLGLAGGLGTGELFFGEGSRLTVL.

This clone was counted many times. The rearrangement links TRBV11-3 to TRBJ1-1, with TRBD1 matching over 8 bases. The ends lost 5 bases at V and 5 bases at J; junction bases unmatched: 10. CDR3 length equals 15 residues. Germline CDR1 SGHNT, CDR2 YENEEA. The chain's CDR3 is CASSPRQGPATEAFF. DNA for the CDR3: TGTGCCAGCAGCCCACGACAGGGGCCGGCGACTGAAGCTTTCTTT.